These 20 T cell receptor beta chains came from one sample sequenced in a study of vaccination effects on CD4 cells after COVID-19. Expansion with viral peptide pools was applied to antigen-specific CD4+ T cells by the ViraFEST assay prior to sequencing. A roughly ten-day culture period preceded the isolation of CD4+ T cells. Participants were given two doses of BNT162b2 or mRNA-1273 vaccine. Sequencing used immunoSEQ multiplex PCR; TCRdb keeps in-frame clones, though not all of them. The sample shows tens of thousands of clones, under 80% of them seen only once. These TCRs are of unknown antigen specificity. Sequencing used CD4+ T cells from PBMCs cultured with HCoV-OC43 spike peptides, obtained after COVID-19 vaccination. Described subset: HCoV-OC43 spike overlapping peptide pool stimulation. Every receptor here comes from a human donor who received a COVID-19 vaccine.

The chain combines TRBV5-1 with TRBJ2-5, with TRBD1 matching over 8 bases. This CDR3 has 15 amino acids. Germline-derived CDR1 and CDR2 are SGHRS and YFSETQ. Losses at the gene ends were 4 bases for V and 2 bases for J; bases not matched to a gene: 7. Here the CDR3 DNA reads TGCGCCAGCAGCCCGACAGGGGCGACTCAAGAGACCCAGTACTTC. It codes for CASSPTGATQETQYF.

The genes are TRBV4-3 and TRBJ1-6, with 9 bases that match TRBD1. Unmatched junction bases numbered 6, after V lost 4 bases and J lost 8 bases. CDR1 is LGHNA and CDR2 is YSLEER in the germline V gene. The CDR3 is made up of 15 amino acids. CDR3 DNA: TGCGCCAGCAGCCTTGGGGGACAGGGCGATTCACCCCTCCACTTT. Its translation: CASSLGGQGDSPLHF.

The rearrangement joins TRBV6-1 to TRBJ1-5, with 7 bases that match TRBD1. V dropped 3 bases and J dropped 13; count of bases not matched to a gene: 6. The CDR3 extends over 12 amino acids. Per germline, CDR1 MNHNS and CDR2 SASEGT. CDR3 in DNA: TGTGCCAGCAGTGATAGGGCAGGGGGGCAGCATTTT. As protein: CASSDRAGGQHF.

Worth noting for this clone: In the same sample, other DNA sequences code for this CDR3. This sequence joins TRBV15 and TRBJ2-5; D not resolved. Germline CDR1 is LNHNV and CDR2 is YYDKDF (reference sequence). The CDR3 consists of 14 residues. V was cut by 1 base and J by 1 base, with 7 bases left in between. The CDR3 DNA is TGTGCCACCAGCAGAGGTGGCGCCCAAGAGACCCAGTACTTC. It codes for CATSRGGAQETQYF.

CDR3 protein: CASSLEGGYTEAFF. The CDR3 nucleotides are TGTGCCAGCAGCTTGGAGGGGGGGTACACTGAAGCTTTCTTT. This chain joins TRBV5-4 and TRBJ1-1; TRBD1 might be the D (6 bases). Germline CDR1 reads SGHNT; CDR2 reads YYREEE (reference sequence). CDR3 size: 14 residues. Trimming left V 0 bases short and J 3 bases short, with 9 bases between.

CDR3 region: CASSPSRTGDYGYTF. The CDR3, as DNA: TGTGCCAGCTCACCCTCGCGGACAGGGGACTATGGCTACACCTTC. The V call is TRBV18, the J call TRBJ1-2, with TRBD1 matching 9 bases. Germline CDR1 and CDR2: KGHSH and LQKENI. The CDR3 length is 15 residues. The V gene end was trimmed by 3 bases and the J gene end by 3 bases; junction bases not matched to a gene: 5.

This clone was seen just once. The chain couples TRBV5-5 to TRBJ2-1; TRBD2 is a possible D gene (7 bases). Trimming removed 3 bases at V and 0 bases at J, with 16 bases between. This CDR3 is 17 amino acids long. Germline-derived CDR1 and CDR2 are SGHKS and YYEKEE (reference sequence). The CDR3 reads CASSSRGGAISYNEQFF. The CDR3 DNA sequence: TGTGCCAGCAGCTCCCGAGGGGGGGCCATCTCCTACAATGAGCAGTTCTTC.

The table lists this clone with a few counts. The chain joins TRBV7-2 to TRBJ2-7; D might be TRBD1 (6 bases). CDR1 SGHTA and CDR2 FQGNSA come from the germline V gene. This CDR3 contains 15 residues. V was shortened by 0 bases and J by 0 bases, with 9 bases between the two germline ends. The CDR3 reads CASSLAPDSSYEQYV. DNA of the CDR3: TGTGCCAGCAGCTTAGCCCCGGACAGCTCCTACGAGCAGTACGTC.

The chain carries TRBV6-2 or TRBV6-3 and TRBJ2-4, with D tentatively TRBD1 or TRBD2 (5 bases each). The V gene lost 6 bases and the J gene lost 2 bases, with 23 bases spanning the gap. This CDR3 has 18 residues. Looked up from germline, CDR1 is MNHEY and CDR2 is SVGEGT. The CDR3 here is CASSPYGALGITKNIQYF. The CDR3 coding sequence is TGTGCCAGCAGCCCTTACGGGGCGTTGGGGATTACCAAAAACATTCAGTACTTC.

V is TRBV5-1 and J is TRBJ2-2; possible D gene TRBD2, 5 bases. V was clipped by 0 bases and J by 7 bases, with 16 bases between them. There are 16 residues in the CDR3. CDR1 SGHRS and CDR2 YFSETQ come from the germline V gene. The CDR3 loop reads CASSLGLTSGYGELFF. CDR3 nucleotides: TGCGCCAGCAGCTTGGGGCTAACGAGCGGTTACGGGGAGCTGTTTTTT.

The chain links TRBV5-6 to TRBJ2-7; perhaps TRBD1 as D (6 bases). The CDR3 is 15 residues long. Per the germline V gene, CDR1 is SGHDT and CDR2 is YYEEEE. The V end was cut by 4 bases, the J end by 5 bases, with 19 bases between. In DNA, the CDR3 is TGTGCCAGCAGCCCGTTGGGACATGGGAGCCACGAGCAGTACGTC. It specifies CASSPLGHGSHEQYV.

This clone was seen only a few times. The rearrangement uses TRBV5-1 and TRBJ1-4, with 9 bases fitting TRBD1. The trim removed 4 bases at V and 6 bases at J, leaving 7 bases unmatched. Germline V gene lookup returns CDR1 SGHRS and CDR2 YFSETQ. The length of the CDR3 is 15 residues. This chain's CDR3 is CASSARTGVYEKLFF. The DNA of the CDR3 is TGCGCCAGCAGCGCACGGACAGGGGTTTATGAAAAACTGTTTTTT.

There are a few counts of this clone. This chain uses TRBV25-1 with TRBJ1-2; a weak D match, TRBD1 (5 bases). This CDR3 has 17 residues. Germline V gene sequence: CDR1 MGHDK, CDR2 SYGVNS. Trimming took 7 bases from V and 2 from J, leaving 23 bases between them. The CDR3: CASTPTATANSNYGYTF. CDR3 DNA sequence: TGTGCCAGCACCCCAACAGCGACAGCCAATTCGAACTATGGCTACACCTTC.

The genes are TRBV2 and TRBJ2-2; TRBD2 agrees at 10 bases. Germline CDR1 SNHLY, CDR2 FYNNEI. J lost 5 bases, V lost 7 bases, and 4 bases had no gene match. The CDR3 runs 14 residues. This chain's CDR3 is CASTRTSGTGELFF. The DNA of the CDR3 is TGTGCCAGCACTCGGACTAGCGGTACCGGGGAGCTGTTTTTT.

The chain links TRBV29-1 to TRBJ2-5; the match to TRBD2 covers 8 bases. V shed 1 base and J 7 bases; nucleotides not matched to a gene: 14. Germline lookup yields CDR1 SQVTM and CDR2 ANQGSEA. There are 16 residues in the CDR3. The CDR3 loop is CSVEGKGGGPPGTQYF. As DNA, the CDR3 is TGCAGCGTTGAAGGGAAGGGCGGGGGGCCGCCTGGGACCCAGTACTTC. Complete variable domain (other parts from reference TRBV29-1 and TRBJ2-5): SAVISQKPSRDICQRGTSLTIQCQVDSQVTMMFWYRQQPGQSLTLIATANQGSEATYESGFVIDKFPISRPNLTFSTLTVSNMSPEDSSIYLCSVEGKGGGPPGTQYFGPGTRLLVL.

The chain couples TRBV15 to TRBJ1-2; D is undetermined. The CDR3 length is 12 residues. From germline, CDR1 is LNHNV and CDR2 YYDKDF (reference sequence). The V end was cut by 5 bases, the J end by 7 bases, with 11 bases between. CDR3 sequence reads: CATSRAQSGYTF. In DNA form, the CDR3 reads TGTGCCACCAGCCGGGCCCAGAGTGGCTACACCTTC.

J is TRBJ1-6 and V is TRBV6-6, with D tentatively TRBD1 (6 bases). CDR3 size: 13 residues. Germline values: CDR1 MNHNY, CDR2 SVGAGI (reference sequence). V gave up 6 bases and J gave up 9 bases, with 12 bases separating them. The DNA for the CDR3 is TGTGCCAGCAGCCCTACACAGGGTTCACCCCTCCACTTT. This sequence encodes CASSPTQGSPLHF.

V usage is TRBV19 and J usage is TRBJ1-1, with 8 bases fitting TRBD1. Germline lookup yields CDR1 LNHDA and CDR2 SQIVND (reference sequence). The CDR3 runs to 17 residues. Trimming at V came to 4 bases and at J to 3 bases, leaving 13 bases not matched to a gene. The DNA of the CDR3 is TGTGCCAGTAGTACCTTTCCGGGACAGGTGTCGGACACTGAAGCTTTCTTT. Its protein product is CASSTFPGQVSDTEAFF.

The rearrangement joins TRBV28 to TRBJ2-1; 8 nucleotides agree with TRBD1. The CDR3 is made up of 15 amino acids. The germline gives CDR1 MDHEN, CDR2 SYDVKM. V lost 5 bases and J lost 5; bases outside the gene matches: 8. CDR3 protein: CASSTGQGRHNEQFF. The CDR3 coding sequence is TGTGCCAGCAGTACTGGACAGGGTCGACACAATGAGCAGTTCTTC. Looking up the rest from reference TRBV28 and TRBJ2-1 gives the full variable domain: DVKVTQSSRYLVKRTGEKVFLECVQDMDHENMFWYRQDPGLGLRLIYFSYDVKMKEKGDIPEGYSVSREKKERFSLILESASTNQTSMYLCASSTGQGRHNEQFFGPGTRLTVL.

The chain joins TRBV5-1 to TRBJ2-3, with D perhaps given as TRBD1 or TRBD2 (5 bases each). The CDR3 consists of 15 residues. Germline CDR1 SGHRS, CDR2 YFSETQ. Trimming cost V 4 bases and J 1 base, with 13 bases left between them. Here the CDR3 reads CASSPGLLGTDTQYF. The CDR3, as DNA: TGCGCCAGCAGCCCGGGGCTATTGGGCACAGATACGCAGTATTTT. The variable domain in full, with the rest retrieved from reference TRBV5-1 and TRBJ2-3, is KAGVTQTPRYLIKTRGQQVTLSCSPISGHRSVSWYQQTPGQGLQFLFEYFSETQRNKGNFPGRFSGRQFSNSRSEMNVSTLELGDSALYLCASSPGLLGTDTQYFGPGTRLTVL.